This T cell receptor beta chain was documented in a study of blood T cell repertoires in COVID-19. The CDR3 consists of 15 residues. Trimming at V came to 6 bases and at J to 6 bases, leaving 6 bases not matched to a gene. The V gene's germline CDR1 is WNHNN and CDR2 SYGVQD (reference sequence). Libraries were prepared by immunoSEQ multiplex PCR; TCRdb keeps only in-frame clonotypes and omits some of them. Among 35,000 to 45,000 clones, 80% to 90% were seen once, and the ten largest hold 5.2%. The source of this sequence is a man aged 35 to 55 with active COVID-19. Sequencing input: peripheral blood. This chain connects TRBV10-1 to TRBJ2-2, with 11 bases lining up with TRBD2. The chain's CDR3 is CASSQLAGVAGELFF. CDR3 sequence (DNA): TGCGCCAGCAGCCAACTAGCGGGAGTGGCCGGGGAGCTGTTTTTT.